This T cell receptor (beta chain) was identified during a study of blood T cells in healthy people across ages. About the study: Every two T cells gave about one barcoded beta molecule via template switching.

With a J-beta primer mix and a sample-barcoded 5' primer, a second PCR ran 7 to 11 cycles. TCRdb passed the 5' RACE reads through MiXCR, listing each CDR3 protein once. Here the sample spans 1 million or so distinct CDR3 sequences, around 27% being singletons. The CDR3 has 17 amino acids. V lost 4 bases and J 0 bases, leaving 16 bases between the germline ends. Germline lookup yields CDR1 SEHNR and CDR2 FQNEAQ (reference sequence). The same specimen was also included in a second study, on T cells of mothers and their children. That study adds: Slightly higher but non-significant overlap marked related mother-child pairs versus unrelated pairs. The search for persistent microchimeric T cell clones detected none.

The chain uses TRBV7-9 and TRBJ1-3; D remains unclear. This TCR derives from a girl aged 2-10 years in good health. Sequenced material: blood. The CDR3 bases are TGTGCCAGCAGCTCCTCTCCAGGAAGCGTCTCTGGAAACACCATATATTTT. It yields the protein CASSSSPGSVSGNTIYF.